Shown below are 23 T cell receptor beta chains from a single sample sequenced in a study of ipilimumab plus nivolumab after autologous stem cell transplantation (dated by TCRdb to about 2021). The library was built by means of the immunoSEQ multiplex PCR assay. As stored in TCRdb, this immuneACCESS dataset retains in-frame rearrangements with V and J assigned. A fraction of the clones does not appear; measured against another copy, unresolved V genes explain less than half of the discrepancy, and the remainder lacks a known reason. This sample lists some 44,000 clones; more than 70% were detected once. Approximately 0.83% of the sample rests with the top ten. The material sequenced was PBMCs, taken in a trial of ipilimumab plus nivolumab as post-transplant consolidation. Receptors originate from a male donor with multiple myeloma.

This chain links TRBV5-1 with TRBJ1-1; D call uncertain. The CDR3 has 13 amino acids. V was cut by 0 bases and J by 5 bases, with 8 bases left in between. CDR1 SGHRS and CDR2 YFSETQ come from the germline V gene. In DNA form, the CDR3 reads TGCGCCAGCAGCTTGGCCGGTAGGACTGAAGCTTTCTTT. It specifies CASSLAGRTEAFF.

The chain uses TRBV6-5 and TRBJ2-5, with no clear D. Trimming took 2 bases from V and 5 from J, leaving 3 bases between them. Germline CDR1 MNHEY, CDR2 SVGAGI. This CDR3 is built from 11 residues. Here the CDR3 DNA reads TGTGCCAGCAGTTACATCGAGACCCAGTACTTC. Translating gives CASSYIETQYF.

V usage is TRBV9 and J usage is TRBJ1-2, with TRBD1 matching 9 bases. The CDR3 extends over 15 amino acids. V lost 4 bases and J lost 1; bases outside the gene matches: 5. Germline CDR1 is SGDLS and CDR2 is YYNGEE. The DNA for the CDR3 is TGTGCCAGCAGCACCCGACAGGGGGGTAACTATGGCTACACCTTC. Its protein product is CASSTRQGGNYGYTF.

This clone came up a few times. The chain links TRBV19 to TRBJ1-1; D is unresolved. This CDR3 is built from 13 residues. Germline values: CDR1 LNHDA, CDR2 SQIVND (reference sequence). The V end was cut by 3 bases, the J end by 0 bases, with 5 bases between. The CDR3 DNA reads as TGTGCCAGTAGTATCTATCTGAACACTGAAGCTTTCTTT. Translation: CASSIYLNTEAFF.

CDR3 nucleotide sequence: TGTGCCAGCAGCTTAGTAGGAGGTCATAGCAATCAGCCCCAGCATTTT. It encodes CASSLVGGHSNQPQHF. The chain links TRBV7-2 to TRBJ1-5; D unclear. The V gene's germline CDR1 is SGHTA and CDR2 FQGNSA. The CDR3 covers 16 residues. V lost 1 base to trimming and J lost 0 bases, with 10 bases between them.

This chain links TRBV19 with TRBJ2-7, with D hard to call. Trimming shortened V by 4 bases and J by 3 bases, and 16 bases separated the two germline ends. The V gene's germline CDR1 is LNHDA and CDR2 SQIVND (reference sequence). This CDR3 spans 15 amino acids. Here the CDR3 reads CASSTSGPLGYEQYF. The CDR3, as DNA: TGTGCCAGTAGTACGTCCGGACCCCTTGGCTACGAGCAGTACTTC.

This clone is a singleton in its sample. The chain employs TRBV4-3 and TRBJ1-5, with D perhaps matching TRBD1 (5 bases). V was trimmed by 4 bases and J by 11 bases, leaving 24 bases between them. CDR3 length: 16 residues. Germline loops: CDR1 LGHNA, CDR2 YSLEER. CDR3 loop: CASSPQRGGAASAQHF. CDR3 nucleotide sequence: TGCGCCAGCAGCCCCCAACGCGGCGGGGCGGCTAGTGCCCAGCATTTT.

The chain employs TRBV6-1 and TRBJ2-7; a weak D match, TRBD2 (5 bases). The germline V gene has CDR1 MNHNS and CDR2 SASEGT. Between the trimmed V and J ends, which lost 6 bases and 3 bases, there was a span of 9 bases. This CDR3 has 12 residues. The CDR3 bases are TGTGCCAGCAGCAAACTAGGCTACGAGCAGTACTTC. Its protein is CASSKLGYEQYF.

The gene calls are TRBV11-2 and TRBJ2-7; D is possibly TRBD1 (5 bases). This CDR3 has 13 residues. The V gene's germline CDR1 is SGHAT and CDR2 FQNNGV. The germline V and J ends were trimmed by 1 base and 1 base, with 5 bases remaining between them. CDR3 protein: CASSLGQSYEQYF. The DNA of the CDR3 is TGTGCCAGCAGCTTAGGACAGTCCTACGAGCAGTACTTC.

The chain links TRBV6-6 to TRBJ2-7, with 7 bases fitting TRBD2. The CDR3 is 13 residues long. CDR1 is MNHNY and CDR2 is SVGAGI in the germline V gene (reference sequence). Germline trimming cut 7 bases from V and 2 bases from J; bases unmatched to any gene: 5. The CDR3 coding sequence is TGTGCCAGCACGCGGGAGCCTCCCTACGAGCAGTACTTC. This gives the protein CASTREPPYEQYF.

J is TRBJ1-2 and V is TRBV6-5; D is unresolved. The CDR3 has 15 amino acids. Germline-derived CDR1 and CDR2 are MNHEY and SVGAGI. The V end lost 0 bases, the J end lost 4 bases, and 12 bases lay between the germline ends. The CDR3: CASSYSFQAGYGYTF. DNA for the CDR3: TGTGCCAGCAGTTACTCGTTCCAGGCAGGCTATGGCTACACCTTC.

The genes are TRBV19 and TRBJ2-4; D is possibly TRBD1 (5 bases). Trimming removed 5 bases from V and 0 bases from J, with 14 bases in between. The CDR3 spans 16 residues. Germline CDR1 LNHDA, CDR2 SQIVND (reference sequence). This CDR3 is CASSPSGLIAKNIQYF. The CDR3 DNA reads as TGTGCCAGTAGTCCTTCAGGGTTAATAGCCAAAAACATTCAGTACTTC.

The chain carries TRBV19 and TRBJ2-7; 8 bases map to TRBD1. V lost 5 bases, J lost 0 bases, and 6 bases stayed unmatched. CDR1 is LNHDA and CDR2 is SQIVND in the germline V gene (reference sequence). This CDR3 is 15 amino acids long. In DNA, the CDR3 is TGTGCCAGTAGTTTCGGGACAGGACTCTCCTACGAGCAGTACTTC. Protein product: CASSFGTGLSYEQYF.

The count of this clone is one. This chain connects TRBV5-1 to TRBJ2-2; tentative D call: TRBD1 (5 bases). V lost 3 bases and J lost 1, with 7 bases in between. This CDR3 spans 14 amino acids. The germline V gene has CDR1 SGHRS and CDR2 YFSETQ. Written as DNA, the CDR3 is TGCGCCAGCAGCTCAGGACAGAACACCGGGGAGCTGTTTTTT. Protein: CASSSGQNTGELFF. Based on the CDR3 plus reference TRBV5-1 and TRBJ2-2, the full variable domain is KAGVTQTPRYLIKTRGQQVTLSCSPISGHRSVSWYQQTPGQGLQFLFEYFSETQRNKGNFPGRFSGRQFSNSRSEMNVSTLELGDSALYLCASSSGQNTGELFFGEGSRLTVL.

The DNA of the CDR3 is TGTGCCAGCTCACCAGGCCCACTCCTAGCGGGAGAGAATGAGCAGTTCTTC. It yields the protein CASSPGPLLAGENEQFF. The rearrangement uses TRBV18 and TRBJ2-1; 10 nucleotides agree with TRBD2. V was pared by 2 bases and J by 7 bases, with 11 bases of the junction left unmatched. Germline V lookup: CDR1 KGHSH, CDR2 LQKENI. The CDR3 consists of 17 residues.

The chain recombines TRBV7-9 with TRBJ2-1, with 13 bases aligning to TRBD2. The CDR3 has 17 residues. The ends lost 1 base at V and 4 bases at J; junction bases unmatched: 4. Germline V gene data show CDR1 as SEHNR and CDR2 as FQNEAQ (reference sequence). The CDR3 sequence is CASSLVTSGGYYNEQFF. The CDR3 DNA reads TGTGCCAGCAGCTTAGTGACTAGCGGGGGGTATTACAATGAGCAGTTCTTC.

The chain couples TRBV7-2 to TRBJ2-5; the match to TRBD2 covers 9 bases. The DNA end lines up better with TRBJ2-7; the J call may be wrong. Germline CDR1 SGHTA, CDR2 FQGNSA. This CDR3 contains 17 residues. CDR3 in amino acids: CASSLARREGLSYEQYF. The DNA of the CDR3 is TGTGCCAGCAGCTTAGCGCGGCGGGAGGGCCTTTCCTACGAGCAGTACTTC.

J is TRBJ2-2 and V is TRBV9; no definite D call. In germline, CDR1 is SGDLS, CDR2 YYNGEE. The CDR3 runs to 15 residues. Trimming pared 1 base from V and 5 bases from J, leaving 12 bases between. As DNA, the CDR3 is TGTGCCAGCAGCGTAAGAGGCGACGGGACCGGGGAGCTGTTTTTT. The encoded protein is CASSVRGDGTGELFF.

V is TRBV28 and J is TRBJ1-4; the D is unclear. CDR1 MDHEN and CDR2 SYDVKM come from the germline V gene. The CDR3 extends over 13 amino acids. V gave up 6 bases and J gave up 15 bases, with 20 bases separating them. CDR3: CASSSEPTMRVFF. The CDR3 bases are TGTGCCAGCAGCTCAGAGCCCACCATGCGGGTGTTTTTT.

The CDR3 loop is CASTRAGLGEKLFF. CDR3 coding DNA: TGTGCCAGCACTCGAGCCGGGTTGGGTGAAAAACTGTTTTTT. The rearrangement uses TRBV6-1 and TRBJ1-4, with D unresolved. The length of the CDR3 is 14 residues. The germline V gene encodes CDR1 MNHNS and CDR2 SASEGT. V shed 7 bases and J shed 7 bases, with 16 bases lying between them.

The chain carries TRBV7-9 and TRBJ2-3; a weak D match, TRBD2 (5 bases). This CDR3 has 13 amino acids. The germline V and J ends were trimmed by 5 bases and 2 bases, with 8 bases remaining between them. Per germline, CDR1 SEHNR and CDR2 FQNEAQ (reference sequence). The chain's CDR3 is CASSPGVTDTQYF. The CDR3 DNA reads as TGTGCCAGCAGCCCCGGGGTCACAGATACGCAGTATTTT.

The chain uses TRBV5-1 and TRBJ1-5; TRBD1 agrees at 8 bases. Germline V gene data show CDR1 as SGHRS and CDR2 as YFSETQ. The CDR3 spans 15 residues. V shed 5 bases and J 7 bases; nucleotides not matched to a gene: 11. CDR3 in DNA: TGCGCCAGCAGTACCTCAGGGGGCGCGGGGCAGCCCCAGCATTTT. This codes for CASSTSGGAGQPQHF.

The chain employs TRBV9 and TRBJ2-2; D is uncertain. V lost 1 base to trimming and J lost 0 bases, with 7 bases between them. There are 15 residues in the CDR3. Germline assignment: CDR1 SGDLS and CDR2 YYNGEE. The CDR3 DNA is TGTGCCAGCAGCGTATCAAACGCGAACACCGGGGAGCTGTTTTTT. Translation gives CASSVSNANTGELFF.